These T cell receptor beta chains were read from a single sample in a study of cytotoxic CD8 clonotypes in ibrutinib-treated CLL. TCRdb's table, derived via immunoSEQ multiplex PCR, lists solely in-frame clones and lacks some. The repertoire holds fewer than 45,000 clones, with just over 70% as singletons. Specimen: PBMCs, collected at disease progression, from a patient treated with ibrutinib. The receptors shown here come from a human donor with chronic lymphocytic leukemia. Both conserved end residues are part of each CDR3. A D gene is named only where the DNA matches it firmly. Clone size is given for some rows only: seen once, a few or many times, or a class if the clone is expanded.

d_gene: TRBD2; j_gene: TRBJ2-3; abundance: once; v_gene: TRBV9; CDR3nt: TGTGCCAGCAGCGGCGGCCAGCGGGGGGGAGATACGCAGTATTTT; CDR3aa: CASSGGQRGGDTQYF
d_gene: .; j_gene: TRBJ2-5; abundance: .; v_gene: TRBV7-9; CDR3nt: TGTGCCAGCAGCGCGGGGACGGGGAAGGAGACCCAGTACTTC; CDR3aa: CASSAGTGKETQYF
d_gene: TRBD1; j_gene: TRBJ1-1; abundance: .; v_gene: TRBV5-1; CDR3nt: TGCGCCAGCAGCCCTGGACAGGGCAACACTGAAGCTTTCTTT; CDR3aa: CASSPGQGNTEAFF
d_gene: TRBD1; j_gene: TRBJ1-6; abundance: .; v_gene: TRBV18; CDR3nt: TGTGCCAGCTCACCATTCGACAGGGGCGGCAATAATTCACCCCTCCACTTT; CDR3aa: CASSPFDRGGNNSPLHF
d_gene: .; j_gene: TRBJ2-5; abundance: .; v_gene: TRBV21-1; CDR3nt: TGTGCCAGCAGCAATTGGGGCGGGACGGAGACCCAGTACTTC; CDR3aa: CASSNWGGTETQYF
d_gene: TRBD2; j_gene: TRBJ2-1; abundance: few; v_gene: TRBV9; CDR3nt: TGTGCCAGCAGCGTAGACCTATCGGGAGGCTCCTACAATGAGCAGTTCTTC; CDR3aa: CASSVDLSGGSYNEQFF
d_gene: .; j_gene: TRBJ2-2; abundance: .; v_gene: TRBV5-1; CDR3nt: TGCGCCAGCAGCCTGGGAACGGCCGGGGAGCTGTTTTTT; CDR3aa: CASSLGTAGELFF
d_gene: .; j_gene: TRBJ1-5; abundance: .; v_gene: TRBV5-4; CDR3nt: TGTGCCAGCAGCTTCGACAGTAATCAGCCCCAGCATTTT; CDR3aa: CASSFDSNQPQHF
d_gene: .; j_gene: TRBJ2-2; abundance: few; v_gene: TRBV25-1; CDR3nt: TGTGCCAGCAGCAGTCCGATTTCCGGGGAGCTGTTTTTT; CDR3aa: CASSSPISGELFF
d_gene: TRBD1; j_gene: TRBJ2-1; abundance: .; v_gene: TRBV7-3; CDR3nt: TGTGCCAGCAGCCCACGACAGGGGCGGGTCAATGAGCAGTTCTTC; CDR3aa: CASSPRQGRVNEQFF
d_gene: TRBD1; j_gene: TRBJ1-4; abundance: .; v_gene: TRBV18; CDR3nt: TGTGCCAGCTCACTGGGAACCGGGACAGCTAATGAAAAACTGTTTTTT; CDR3aa: CASSLGTGTANEKLFF
d_gene: .; j_gene: TRBJ2-5; abundance: .; v_gene: TRBV11-2; CDR3nt: TGTGCCAGCAGCTTCGCAGGGAGGGAGACCCAGTACTTC; CDR3aa: CASSFAGRETQYF
d_gene: TRBD2; j_gene: TRBJ2-3; abundance: .; v_gene: TRBV18; CDR3nt: TGTGCCAGCTCACGTATCGGGGGGGCCAGCACAGATACGCAGTATTTT; CDR3aa: CASSRIGGASTDTQYF
d_gene: .; j_gene: TRBJ2-7; abundance: few; v_gene: TRBV19; CDR3nt: TGTGCCAGTAGTATAGGTGGCAGGGGATCGAACGAGCAGTACTTC; CDR3aa: CASSIGGRGSNEQYF
d_gene: TRBD1; j_gene: TRBJ1-5; abundance: .; v_gene: TRBV7-3; CDR3nt: TGTGCCAGCAGCCCCGGGCAGGGGGTATTCAATCAGCCCCAGCATTTT; CDR3aa: CASSPGQGVFNQPQHF
d_gene: .; j_gene: TRBJ2-5; abundance: few; v_gene: TRBV12-5; CDR3nt: TGTGCTAGTGGTCATCAAGAGACCCAGTACTTC; CDR3aa: CASGHQETQYF
d_gene: .; j_gene: TRBJ2-5; abundance: few; v_gene: TRBV2; CDR3nt: TGTGCCATCCTAAAGGGCCCGGGGAGGGAGACCCAGTACTTC; CDR3aa: CAILKGPGRETQYF
d_gene: .; j_gene: TRBJ1-2; abundance: .; v_gene: TRBV27; CDR3nt: TGTGCCAGCAGGCTCACCTTGACAGACTATGGCTACACCTTC; CDR3aa: CASRLTLTDYGYTF
d_gene: .; j_gene: TRBJ2-1; abundance: .; v_gene: TRBV9; CDR3nt: TGTGCCAGCAGCGGTGCGGGGAGCTCCTACAATGAGCAGTTCTTC; CDR3aa: CASSGAGSSYNEQFF
d_gene: .; j_gene: TRBJ2-1; abundance: .; v_gene: TRBV5-1; CDR3nt: TGCGCCAGCATGGACATTTACAATGAGCAGTTCTTC; CDR3aa: CASMDIYNEQFF
d_gene: TRBD1; j_gene: TRBJ2-1; abundance: few; v_gene: TRBV15; CDR3nt: TGTGCCACCAGCAGAGCGGAGGGACAGGGGACCAATGAGCAGTTCTTC; CDR3aa: CATSRAEGQGTNEQFF
d_gene: TRBD2; j_gene: TRBJ2-3; abundance: .; v_gene: TRBV7-6; CDR3nt: TGTGCCAGCAGCTCCTGGACTAGCGGGAGGGTCGGGGTTAGCACAGATACGCAGTATTTT; CDR3aa: CASSSWTSGRVGVSTDTQYF
d_gene: .; j_gene: TRBJ2-5; abundance: .; v_gene: TRBV10-3; CDR3nt: TGTGCCACCCGGCCCCGGGACCAAGAGACCCAGTACTTC; CDR3aa: CATRPRDQETQYF
d_gene: .; j_gene: TRBJ2-2; abundance: .; v_gene: TRBV7-8; CDR3nt: TGTGCCAGCAGCCTAGGTTTTGGGTTGGTGGGGGAGCTGTTTTTT; CDR3aa: CASSLGFGLVGELFF
d_gene: .; j_gene: TRBJ1-4; abundance: few; v_gene: TRBV4-1; CDR3nt: TGCGCCAGCAACAGGGTGGGTGAAAAACTGTTTTTT; CDR3aa: CASNRVGEKLFF
d_gene: .; j_gene: TRBJ2-1; abundance: .; v_gene: TRBV7-9; CDR3nt: TGTGCCAGCAGCTCGGGGTGGACTCCCTCCTACAATGAGCAGTTCTTC; CDR3aa: CASSSGWTPSYNEQFF
d_gene: TRBD1; j_gene: TRBJ1-1; abundance: .; v_gene: TRBV9; CDR3nt: TGTGCCAGCAGCCCTACGACAGGGAGCACTGAAGCTTTCTTT; CDR3aa: CASSPTTGSTEAFF
d_gene: .; j_gene: TRBJ2-5; abundance: .; v_gene: TRBV9; CDR3nt: TGTGCCAGCAGCGTAGCTACGGGGATCCAAGAGACCCAGTACTTC; CDR3aa: CASSVATGIQETQYF
d_gene: .; j_gene: TRBJ2-7; abundance: few; v_gene: TRBV7-9; CDR3nt: TGTGCCAGCACCTTGCTGGGCGGTATCTACGAGCAGTACTTC; CDR3aa: CASTLLGGIYEQYF
d_gene: .; j_gene: TRBJ2-1; abundance: .; v_gene: TRBV27; CDR3nt: TGTGCCAGCGCCCAAGTGGGCCCCTACAATGAGCAGTTCTTC; CDR3aa: CASAQVGPYNEQFF
d_gene: .; j_gene: TRBJ2-5; abundance: .; v_gene: TRBV7-9; CDR3nt: TGTGCCAGCAGCTTTGCCTCAGAGACCCAGTACTTC; CDR3aa: CASSFASETQYF
d_gene: .; j_gene: TRBJ1-1; abundance: .; v_gene: TRBV29-1; CDR3nt: TGCAGCGTTGAAGGAACAGGTAGCACTGAAGCTTTCTTT; CDR3aa: CSVEGTGSTEAFF
d_gene: .; j_gene: TRBJ2-1; abundance: .; v_gene: TRBV5-1; CDR3nt: TGCGCCAGCAGCTTAACAGGGGGGGCGAGCTCCTACAATGAGCAGTTCTTC; CDR3aa: CASSLTGGASSYNEQFF
d_gene: .; j_gene: TRBJ1-4; abundance: .; v_gene: TRBV4-2; CDR3nt: TGTGCCAGCAGCCGACCGGACAGTTCAACTAATGAAAAACTGTTTTTT; CDR3aa: CASSRPDSSTNEKLFF
d_gene: TRBD2; j_gene: TRBJ2-2; abundance: .; v_gene: TRBV5-1; CDR3nt: TGCGCCAGCAGCTTGGCCTACGGCGGGAGCCCAAAGGGCACCGGGGAGCTGTTTTTT; CDR3aa: CASSLAYGGSPKGTGELFF
d_gene: .; j_gene: TRBJ1-2; abundance: .; v_gene: TRBV11-3; CDR3nt: TGTGCCAACCTTGAAGGCTTCGTTGGCTACACCTTC; CDR3aa: CANLEGFVGYTF
d_gene: .; j_gene: TRBJ2-5; abundance: .; v_gene: TRBV5-4; CDR3nt: TGTGCCAGCAGCTTGGGGGGGACTGCGTACCAAGAGACCCAGTACTTC; CDR3aa: CASSLGGTAYQETQYF
d_gene: TRBD2; j_gene: TRBJ2-3; abundance: .; v_gene: TRBV5-1; CDR3nt: TGCGCCAGCAGCCCGACTAGCGGGGGGGCTGGGGATACGCAGTATTTT; CDR3aa: CASSPTSGGAGDTQYF
d_gene: TRBD1; j_gene: TRBJ2-7; abundance: .; v_gene: TRBV11-2; CDR3nt: TGTGCCAGCAGCTTCCACCCCGCCGGGACAGGTGGGACCTACGAGCAGTACTTC; CDR3aa: CASSFHPAGTGGTYEQYF
d_gene: .; j_gene: TRBJ1-3; abundance: .; v_gene: TRBV23-1; CDR3nt: TGCGCCAGCAGTCAATGCTACAGGCGTGCCTCTGGAAACACCATATATTTT; CDR3aa: CASSQCYRRASGNTIYF
d_gene: .; j_gene: TRBJ1-1; abundance: .; v_gene: TRBV5-4; CDR3nt: TGTGCCAGCAGCTTGGCTGGCAGACACACTGAAGCTTTCTTT; CDR3aa: CASSLAGRHTEAFF